This TCR beta chain is drawn from a study of untreated major depressive disorder. This CDR3 is 15 amino acids long. Per the germline V gene, CDR1 is SGHRS and CDR2 is YFSETQ. The V end lost 3 bases, the J end lost 4 bases, and 14 bases lay between the germline ends. Study results and caveats: Generalizability is limited by the comparatively small study sample. Three preselected Vbeta families were the sole sequencing comparisons.

Method: immunoSEQ multiplex PCR; TCRdb's copy keeps in-frame clones and lacks some. This sample carries tens of thousands of clones, around 87% of them seen once, and the ten largest clones take approximately 5.1%. About this clone itself: The antigen is unknown.

The sequence was obtained from a woman in her twenties or thirties in good health. The genes are TRBV5-1 and TRBJ1-3; D is unclear. The source material was CD4+ T cells from PBMCs. The chain's CDR3 is CASSWTNSPGNTIYF. The CDR3 nucleotides read TGCGCCAGCAGCTGGACGAACAGTCCAGGAAACACCATATATTTT.